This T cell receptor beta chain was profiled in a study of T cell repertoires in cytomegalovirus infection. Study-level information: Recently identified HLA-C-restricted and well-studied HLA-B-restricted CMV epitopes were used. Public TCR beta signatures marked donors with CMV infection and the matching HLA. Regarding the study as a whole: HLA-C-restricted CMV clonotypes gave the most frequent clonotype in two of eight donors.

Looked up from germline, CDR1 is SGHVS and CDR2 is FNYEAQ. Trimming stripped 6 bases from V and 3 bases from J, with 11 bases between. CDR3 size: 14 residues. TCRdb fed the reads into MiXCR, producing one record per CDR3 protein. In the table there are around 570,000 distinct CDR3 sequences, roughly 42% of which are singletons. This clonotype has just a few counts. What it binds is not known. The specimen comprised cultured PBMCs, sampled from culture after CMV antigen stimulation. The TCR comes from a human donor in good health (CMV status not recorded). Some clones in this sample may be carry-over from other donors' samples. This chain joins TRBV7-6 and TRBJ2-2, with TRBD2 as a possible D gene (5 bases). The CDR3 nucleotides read TGTGCCAGCAGGAGGGCCCTGGACACCGGGGAGCTGTTTTTT. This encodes CASRRALDTGELFF.